The rows below give T cell receptor beta chains drawn from one sample of a study of CD8 T cells in Susac syndrome. MiXCR, applied by TCRdb to the immunoSEQ multiplex PCR reads, yields one record per CDR3 protein. The sample lists 330,000 or so distinct CDR3 sequences, approximately 85% occurring once. Sequencing was done on a sample of CD8+ T cells from PBMCs. These receptors were taken from a human donor with multiple sclerosis. Both conserved end residues are part of each CDR3. The order of the fields is J gene, clone size, D gene, V gene, CDR3 protein, CDR3 DNA. A D gene is named only where the DNA matches it firmly. The size entry is marked missing in some rows and otherwise reads once, few, many or a size class.

TRBJ2-7	.	TRBD1	TRBV11-2	CASSHGQGVSYEQYF	TGTGCCAGCAGCCATGGACAGGGGGTGTCCTACGAGCAGTACTTC
TRBJ1-1	.	.	TRBV28	CASRLRVWDTEAFF	TGTGCCAGCAGGCTCAGGGTATGGGACACTGAAGCTTTCTTT
TRBJ1-5	.	.	TRBV25-1	CASNTGGGPQHF	TGTGCCAGCAATACAGGTGGCGGGCCCCAGCATTTT
TRBJ2-1	.	TRBD2	TRBV4-3	CASSQDVLAGAKFF	TGCGCCAGCAGCCAAGATGTCCTAGCGGGAGCAAAGTTCTTC
TRBJ2-7	once	.	TRBV30	CAGINAYEQYF	TGTGCCGGGATTAACGCCTACGAGCAGTACTTC
TRBJ2-1	.	TRBD2	TRBV5-1	CASSVAGGVRNEQFF	TGCGCCAGCAGCGTAGCGGGAGGCGTTCGGAATGAGCAGTTCTTC
TRBJ1-2	.	.	TRBV7-6	CASSYLRGDGYTF	TGTGCCAGCAGCTACTTAAGGGGCGATGGCTACACCTTC
TRBJ2-7	.	TRBD2	TRBV20-1	CSAPTSGRDSCEQYF	TGCAGTGCCCCGACTAGCGGGAGGGACTCCTGCGAGCAGTACTTC
TRBJ2-3	.	TRBD2	TRBV7-6	CASSTPARVAGGPSTDTQYF	TGTGCCAGCAGCACCCCGGCTCGGGTAGCGGGAGGGCCTAGCACAGATACGCAGTATTTT
TRBJ2-7	.	TRBD1	TRBV9	CASSDGQGVEQYF	TGTGCCAGCAGCGACGGACAGGGTGTCGAGCAGTACTTC
TRBJ1-5	.	.	TRBV12-3/TRBV12-4	CASNSLGSNQPQHF	TGTGCCAGCAATTCCCTCGGAAGCAATCAGCCCCAGCATTTT
TRBJ2-2	.	.	TRBV4-1	CASSQDRGAPTGELFF	TGCGCCAGCAGCCAAGATCGCGGGGCTCCCACCGGGGAGCTGTTTTTT
TRBJ2-6	.	.	TRBV7-9	CASSSAQGAGANVLTF	TGTGCCAGCAGCTCCGCTCAAGGGGCCGGGGCCAACGTCCTGACTTTC
TRBJ2-5	.	.	TRBV27	CASSPLTHGWTQYF	TGTGCCAGCAGTCCGCTGACTCACGGGTGGACCCAGTACTTC
TRBJ2-7	.	TRBD2	TRBV9	CASSVDGGGTYEQYF	TGTGCCAGCAGCGTAGACGGCGGGGGGACCTACGAGCAGTACTTC
TRBJ2-1	.	TRBD2	TRBV5-1	CASSLGAGGPDEQFF	TGCGCCAGCAGCTTGGGGGCGGGAGGGCCGGATGAGCAGTTCTTC
TRBJ2-7	few	.	TRBV4-1	CASSQYDGYEQYF	TGCGCCAGCAGCCAATATGACGGCTACGAGCAGTACTTC
TRBJ1-2	few	.	TRBV6-1	CASSGARQLWVDYGYTF	TGTGCCAGCAGTGGAGCCAGACAGCTCTGGGTGGACTATGGCTACACCTTC
TRBJ2-1	.	.	TRBV21-1	CASSKTGAGGTYNEQFF	TGTGCCAGCAGCAAGACCGGAGCTGGAGGGACTTACAATGAGCAGTTCTTC
TRBJ2-3	.	.	TRBV29-1	CSARDPDHTDTQYF	TGCAGCGCAAGGGACCCAGACCACACAGATACGCAGTATTTT
TRBJ2-7	.	.	TRBV6-5	CASMGLALTNYEQYF	TGTGCCAGCATGGGTCTAGCGCTTACGAACTACGAGCAGTACTTC
TRBJ1-1	.	.	TRBV27	CASSLGPPNTEAFF	TGTGCCAGCAGTTTAGGGCCGCCGAACACTGAAGCTTTCTTT
TRBJ1-1	.	.	TRBV7-2	CASILGFTEAFF	TGTGCCAGCATCCTCGGGTTCACTGAAGCTTTCTTT
TRBJ1-5	.	.	TRBV21-1	CASSNLGQSNQPQHF	TGTGCCAGCAGCAATCTCGGACAGTCAAATCAGCCCCAGCATTTT
TRBJ2-1	.	TRBD1	TRBV28	CASSSADRVPDNEQFF	TGTGCCAGCAGTTCGGCCGACAGGGTCCCGGACAATGAGCAGTTCTTC
TRBJ2-1	once	.	TRBV28	CASRGVRSSYNEQFF	TGTGCCAGCAGAGGCGTCCGTAGCTCCTACAATGAGCAGTTCTTC
TRBJ1-2	.	.	TRBV6-5	CASRLTAGHDYGYTF	TGTGCCAGCCGTTTGACGGCGGGGCACGACTATGGCTACACCTTC
TRBJ1-2	.	.	TRBV7-9	CASSLGQTNGYTF	TGTGCCAGCAGCTTAGGACAGACAAATGGCTACACCTTC